These T cell receptor beta chains were read from a single sample in a study of graft-versus-host responses after intestinal transplantation. TCRdb keeps only in-frame clones here, not all; method: immunoSEQ multiplex PCR. The sample includes just over 40,000 clones, about 90% of them seen just once. Specimen: PBMCs, collected 300 to 320 days after intestinal transplant. Receptors originate from a human patient who received an intestinal transplant, so some T cells may come from the graft donor. CDR3s include the opening cysteine and the closing phenylalanine or tryptophan. The order of the fields is J gene, clone size, V gene, D gene, CDR3 DNA, CDR3 protein. D genes are given only for firm matches. Not all rows give a size; the values are once, few, many and, for expanded clones, a class.

j_gene: TRBJ1-2
abundance: NA
v_gene: TRBV6-1
d_gene: NA
CDR3nt: TGTGCCAGCAGTGAAAGCTATGGCTACACCTTC
CDR3aa: CASSESYGYTF

j_gene: TRBJ2-1
abundance: NA
v_gene: TRBV6-1
d_gene: TRBD2
CDR3nt: TGTGCCAGCGAACGAAGCGGGAGGAATGAGCAGTTCTTC
CDR3aa: CASERSGRNEQFF

j_gene: TRBJ1-6
abundance: NA
v_gene: TRBV28
d_gene: TRBD1
CDR3nt: TGTGCCAGCAGTTTCATGGACAGGGTGTTGAATTCACCCCTCCACTTT
CDR3aa: CASSFMDRVLNSPLHF

j_gene: TRBJ2-1
abundance: NA
v_gene: TRBV11-3
d_gene: TRBD2
CDR3nt: TGTGCCAGCAGCTTTACTAGCGGGAGGTTCAATGAGCAGTTCTTC
CDR3aa: CASSFTSGRFNEQFF

j_gene: TRBJ2-7
abundance: NA
v_gene: TRBV6-5
d_gene: NA
CDR3nt: TGTGCCAGCAGTTACGCCATATCCGGGAGATCCTACGAGCAGTACTTC
CDR3aa: CASSYAISGRSYEQYF

j_gene: TRBJ1-1
abundance: NA
v_gene: TRBV4-1
d_gene: NA
CDR3nt: TGCGCCAGCAGCTTTAGGAAGGGAATTGAAGCTTTCTTT
CDR3aa: CASSFRKGIEAFF

j_gene: TRBJ1-4
abundance: NA
v_gene: TRBV28
d_gene: NA
CDR3nt: TGTGCCAGCAGTTCCCCTACAGGGACTGGTAATGAAAAACTGTTTTTT
CDR3aa: CASSSPTGTGNEKLFF

j_gene: TRBJ2-5
abundance: NA
v_gene: TRBV6-6
d_gene: NA
CDR3nt: TGTGCCAGCAGTTACTCTGGGGAGACCCAGTACTTC
CDR3aa: CASSYSGETQYF

j_gene: TRBJ2-7
abundance: NA
v_gene: TRBV5-1
d_gene: NA
CDR3nt: TGCGCCAGCAGCTTCCCGGACAGCTACGAGCAGTACTTC
CDR3aa: CASSFPDSYEQYF

j_gene: TRBJ2-3
abundance: NA
v_gene: TRBV4-2
d_gene: TRBD2
CDR3nt: TGTGCCAGCAGCCAAGAGAGGCGGGGGGGCGCAGATACGCAGTATTTT
CDR3aa: CASSQERRGGADTQYF

j_gene: TRBJ1-1
abundance: NA
v_gene: TRBV6-4
d_gene: TRBD1
CDR3nt: TGTGCCAGCAGTAGGGACAGGGGAGACGCTGAAGCTTTCTTT
CDR3aa: CASSRDRGDAEAFF

j_gene: TRBJ1-4
abundance: NA
v_gene: TRBV9
d_gene: NA
CDR3nt: TGTGCCAGCAGCGTAGCGGGGGCGCGCGAAAAACTGTTTTTT
CDR3aa: CASSVAGAREKLFF

j_gene: TRBJ2-7
abundance: NA
v_gene: TRBV2
d_gene: NA
CDR3nt: TGTGCCAGCAGGAGGGTGGCCGGAGACGGCTCCTACGAGCAGTACTTC
CDR3aa: CASRRVAGDGSYEQYF

j_gene: TRBJ1-2
abundance: NA
v_gene: TRBV11-2
d_gene: NA
CDR3nt: TGTGCCAGCAGCTTAGATGGGTTGGCAGACTATGGCTACACCTTC
CDR3aa: CASSLDGLADYGYTF

j_gene: TRBJ2-5
abundance: NA
v_gene: TRBV9
d_gene: TRBD1
CDR3nt: TGTGCCAGCAGCGTGGGGACAGGGGAAGAGACCCAGTACTTC
CDR3aa: CASSVGTGEETQYF

j_gene: TRBJ2-5
abundance: NA
v_gene: TRBV7-9
d_gene: NA
CDR3nt: TGTGCCAGCTTGACAGCCTTCGGGGAGACCCAGTACTTC
CDR3aa: CASLTAFGETQYF

j_gene: TRBJ1-5
abundance: NA
v_gene: TRBV6-1
d_gene: NA
CDR3nt: TGTGCCAGCAGTGAACATAGCAATCAGCCCCAGCATTTT
CDR3aa: CASSEHSNQPQHF

j_gene: TRBJ1-2
abundance: NA
v_gene: TRBV5-1
d_gene: NA
CDR3nt: TGCGCCAGCAGCTTGGATATCAGGGCCTCCCGGGGCCGCTTTATCTATGGCTACACCTTC
CDR3aa: CASSLDIRASRGRFIYGYTF

j_gene: TRBJ1-2
abundance: once
v_gene: TRBV11-2
d_gene: TRBD1
CDR3nt: TGTGCCAGCAGCCTCGGGACAGGCAGGGGCTACACCTTC
CDR3aa: CASSLGTGRGYTF

j_gene: TRBJ1-1
abundance: NA
v_gene: TRBV6-1
d_gene: NA
CDR3nt: TGTGCCAGCAGTGAATTACCGACAGGAACTGAAGCTTTCTTT
CDR3aa: CASSELPTGTEAFF

j_gene: TRBJ2-3
abundance: NA
v_gene: TRBV6-5
d_gene: TRBD2
CDR3nt: TGTGCCAGCAGTTACGGGGCGGGGGTTTCCGGAGATACGCAGTATTTT
CDR3aa: CASSYGAGVSGDTQYF

j_gene: TRBJ2-7
abundance: NA
v_gene: TRBV15
d_gene: NA
CDR3nt: TGTGCCACCTATCAACAGGCCCCCATGGACGAGCAGTACTTC
CDR3aa: CATYQQAPMDEQYF

j_gene: TRBJ2-7
abundance: NA
v_gene: TRBV6-1
d_gene: TRBD2
CDR3nt: TGTGCCAGCGAGCGGGGTTCATCCTACGAGCAGTACTTC
CDR3aa: CASERGSSYEQYF

j_gene: TRBJ1-5
abundance: NA
v_gene: TRBV28
d_gene: NA
CDR3nt: TGTGCCAGCAGTTTATTGACGGCAGGTTTTAGCAATCAGCCCCAGCATTTT
CDR3aa: CASSLLTAGFSNQPQHF

j_gene: TRBJ2-1
abundance: once
v_gene: TRBV7-6
d_gene: NA
CDR3nt: TGTGCCAGCAGCTTCGATGCGGACAATGAGCAGTTCTTC
CDR3aa: CASSFDADNEQFF

j_gene: TRBJ1-5
abundance: once
v_gene: TRBV6-5
d_gene: TRBD1
CDR3nt: TGTGCCAGCCATTCCTTACAGGGGGGCGATCAGCCCCAGCATTTT
CDR3aa: CASHSLQGGDQPQHF

j_gene: TRBJ2-3
abundance: NA
v_gene: TRBV6-4
d_gene: NA
CDR3nt: TGTGCCAGCAGTGTAGAGCAATACACAGATACGCAGTATTTT
CDR3aa: CASSVEQYTDTQYF

j_gene: TRBJ1-1
abundance: once
v_gene: TRBV4-1
d_gene: NA
CDR3nt: TGCGCCAGCAGCCAAGAAAAATCGGGTCTACGGTTGAACACTGAAGCTTTCTTT
CDR3aa: CASSQEKSGLRLNTEAFF

j_gene: TRBJ2-7
abundance: few
v_gene: TRBV6-5
d_gene: NA
CDR3nt: TGTGCCAGCAGTAAAGGCCCGCTAGCTAGCTACGAGCAGTACTTC
CDR3aa: CASSKGPLASYEQYF

j_gene: TRBJ1-2
abundance: NA
v_gene: TRBV28
d_gene: NA
CDR3nt: TGTGCCAGCAGTTTACTTATCAGACAGTATGGCTACACCTTC
CDR3aa: CASSLLIRQYGYTF

j_gene: TRBJ2-3
abundance: NA
v_gene: TRBV5-1
d_gene: NA
CDR3nt: TGCGCCAGCAGCTTGGCGGGAGCGGAAGATACGCAGTATTTT
CDR3aa: CASSLAGAEDTQYF

j_gene: TRBJ2-3
abundance: NA
v_gene: TRBV29-1
d_gene: NA
CDR3nt: TGCAGCGTTCAGGTAAACACAGATACGCAGTATTTT
CDR3aa: CSVQVNTDTQYF

j_gene: TRBJ1-5
abundance: NA
v_gene: TRBV5-5
d_gene: TRBD1
CDR3nt: TGTGCCAGCAGTTCAGGACAGGGGGAAGCGGATCAGCCCCAGCATTTT
CDR3aa: CASSSGQGEADQPQHF

j_gene: TRBJ2-3
abundance: NA
v_gene: TRBV4-1
d_gene: NA
CDR3nt: TGCGCCAGCAGCCAAGTGGGGGGCCGGGGGACAGATACGCAGTATTTT
CDR3aa: CASSQVGGRGTDTQYF

j_gene: TRBJ2-1
abundance: NA
v_gene: TRBV19
d_gene: TRBD2
CDR3nt: TGTGCCAGTAGTAAAACGGGGGGGTGGTACCTAGGGAATGAGCAGTTCTTC
CDR3aa: CASSKTGGWYLGNEQFF

j_gene: TRBJ1-6
abundance: NA
v_gene: TRBV5-4
d_gene: TRBD1
CDR3nt: TGTGCCAGCAGTTATCAGGGGGTAGGGTCACCCCTCCACTTT
CDR3aa: CASSYQGVGSPLHF

j_gene: TRBJ1-1
abundance: NA
v_gene: TRBV5-1
d_gene: TRBD1
CDR3nt: TGCGCCAGCAGCTTCGCGAGGACAGGAAACACTGAAGCTTTCTTT
CDR3aa: CASSFARTGNTEAFF

j_gene: TRBJ2-1
abundance: NA
v_gene: TRBV5-1
d_gene: NA
CDR3nt: TGCGCCAGCAGCTTGGTGACAGGTGCTTACAATGAGCAGTTCTTC
CDR3aa: CASSLVTGAYNEQFF

j_gene: TRBJ2-1
abundance: NA
v_gene: TRBV5-1
d_gene: NA
CDR3nt: TGCGCCAGCAGCTTGAACACGGGGGCCCACAATGAGCAGTTCTTC
CDR3aa: CASSLNTGAHNEQFF

j_gene: TRBJ1-1
abundance: NA
v_gene: TRBV27
d_gene: NA
CDR3nt: TGTGCCAGCTGGAGGGCAGCCCATCACGGTGAAGCTTTCTTT
CDR3aa: CASWRAAHHGEAFF

j_gene: TRBJ2-3
abundance: NA
v_gene: TRBV5-4
d_gene: NA
CDR3nt: TGTGCCAGCAGCTTTCCACTAGCTTCGGTAGATACGCAGTATTTT
CDR3aa: CASSFPLASVDTQYF